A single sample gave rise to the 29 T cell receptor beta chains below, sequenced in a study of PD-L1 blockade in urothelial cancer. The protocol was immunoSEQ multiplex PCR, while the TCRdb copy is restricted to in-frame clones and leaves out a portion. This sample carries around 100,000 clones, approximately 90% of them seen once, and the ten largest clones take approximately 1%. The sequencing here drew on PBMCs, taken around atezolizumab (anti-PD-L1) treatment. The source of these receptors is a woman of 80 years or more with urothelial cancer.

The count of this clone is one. The CDR3 region is CAWSLTFGRGMTFF. The CDR3 bases are TGTGCCTGGAGTCTCACGTTTGGGCGGGGAATGACTTTCTTT. The chain carries TRBV30 and TRBJ1-1; D gene unclear. This CDR3 contains 14 residues. V was cut by 2 bases and J by 12 bases, with 22 bases left in between. The germline V gene encodes CDR1 GTSNPN and CDR2 SVGIG (reference sequence).

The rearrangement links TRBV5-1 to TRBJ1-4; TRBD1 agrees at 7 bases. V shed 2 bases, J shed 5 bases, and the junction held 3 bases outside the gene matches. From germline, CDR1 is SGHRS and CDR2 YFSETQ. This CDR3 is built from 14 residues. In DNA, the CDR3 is TGCGCCAGCAGCTTCCAGGGGGTAAATGAAAAACTGTTTTTT. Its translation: CASSFQGVNEKLFF.

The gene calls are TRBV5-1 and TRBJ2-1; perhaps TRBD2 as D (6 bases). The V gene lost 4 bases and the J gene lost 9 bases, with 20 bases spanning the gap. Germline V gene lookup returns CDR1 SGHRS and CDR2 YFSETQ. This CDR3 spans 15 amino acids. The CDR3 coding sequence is TGCGCCAGCAGCCCAAACCTAGCGAGCTCGACTGAGCAGTTCTTC. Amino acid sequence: CASSPNLASSTEQFF.

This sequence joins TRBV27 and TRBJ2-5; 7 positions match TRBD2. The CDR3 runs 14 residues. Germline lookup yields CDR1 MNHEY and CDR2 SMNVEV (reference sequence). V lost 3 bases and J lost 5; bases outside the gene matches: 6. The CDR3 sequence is CASSFRGGSETQYF. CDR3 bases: TGTGCCAGCAGTTTTCGGGGAGGGTCGGAGACCCAGTACTTC.

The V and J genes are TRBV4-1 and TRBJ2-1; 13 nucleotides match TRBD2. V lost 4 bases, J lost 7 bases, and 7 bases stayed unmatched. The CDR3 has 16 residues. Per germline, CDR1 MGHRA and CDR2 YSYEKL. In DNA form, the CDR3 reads TGCGCCAGCAGCCTCGGACTAGCGGGAGTTGGAAATGAGCAGTTCTTC. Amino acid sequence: CASSLGLAGVGNEQFF.

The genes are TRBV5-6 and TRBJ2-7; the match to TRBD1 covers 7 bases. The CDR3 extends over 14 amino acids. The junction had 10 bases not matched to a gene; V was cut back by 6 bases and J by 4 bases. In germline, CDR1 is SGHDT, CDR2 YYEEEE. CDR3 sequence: CASTRGGGRYEQYF. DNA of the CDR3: TGTGCCAGCACCCGAGGGGGCGGACGATACGAGCAGTACTTC.

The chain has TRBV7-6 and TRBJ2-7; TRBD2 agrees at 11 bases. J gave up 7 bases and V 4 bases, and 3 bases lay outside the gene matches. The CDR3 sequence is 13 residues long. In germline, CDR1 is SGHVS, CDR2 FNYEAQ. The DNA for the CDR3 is TGTGCCAGCAGCTCTTTAGCGGGAGGGGAGCAGTACTTC. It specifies CASSSLAGGEQYF.

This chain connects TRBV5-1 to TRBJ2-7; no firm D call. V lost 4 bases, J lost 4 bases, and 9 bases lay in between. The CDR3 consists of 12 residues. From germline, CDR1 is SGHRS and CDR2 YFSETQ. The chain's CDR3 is CASSPDGYEQYF. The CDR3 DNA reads TGCGCCAGCAGCCCCGACGGGTACGAGCAGTACTTC.

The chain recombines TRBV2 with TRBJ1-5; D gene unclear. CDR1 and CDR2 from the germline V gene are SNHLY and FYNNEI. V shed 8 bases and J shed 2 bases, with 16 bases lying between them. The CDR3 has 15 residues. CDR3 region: CASLAEGNGNQPQHF. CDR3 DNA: TGTGCCAGCCTGGCCGAGGGAAATGGCAATCAGCCCCAGCATTTT. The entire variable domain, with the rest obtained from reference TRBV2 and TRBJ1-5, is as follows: EPEVTQTPSHQVTQMGQEVILRCVPISNHLYFYWYRQILGQKVEFLVSFYNNEISEKSEIFDDQFSVERPDGSNFTLKIRSTKLEDSAMYFCASLAEGNGNQPQHFGDGTRLSIL.

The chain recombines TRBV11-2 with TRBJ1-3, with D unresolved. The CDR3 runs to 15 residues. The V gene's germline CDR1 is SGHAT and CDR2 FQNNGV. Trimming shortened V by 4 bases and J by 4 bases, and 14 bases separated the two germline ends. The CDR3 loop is CASSSAGGLGNTIYF. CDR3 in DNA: TGTGCCAGCAGCTCCGCCGGAGGGCTCGGAAACACCATATATTTT.

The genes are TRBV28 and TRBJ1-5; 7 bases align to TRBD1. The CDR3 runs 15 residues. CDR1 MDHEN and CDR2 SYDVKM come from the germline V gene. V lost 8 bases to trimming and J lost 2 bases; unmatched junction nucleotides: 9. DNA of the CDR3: TGTGCCAGCCGACCAACAGGGACAGGCAATCAGCCCCAGCATTTT. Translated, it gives CASRPTGTGNQPQHF.

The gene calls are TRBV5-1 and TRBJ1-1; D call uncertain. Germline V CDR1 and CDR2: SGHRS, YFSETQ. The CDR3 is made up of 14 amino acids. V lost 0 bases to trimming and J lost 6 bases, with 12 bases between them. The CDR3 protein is CASSLAGGISEAFF. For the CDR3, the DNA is TGCGCCAGCAGCTTGGCCGGAGGGATATCTGAAGCTTTCTTT.

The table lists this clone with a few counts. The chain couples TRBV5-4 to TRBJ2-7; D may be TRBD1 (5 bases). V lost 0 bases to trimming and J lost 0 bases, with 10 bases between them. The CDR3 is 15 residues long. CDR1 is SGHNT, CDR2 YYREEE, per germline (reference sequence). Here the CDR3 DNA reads TGTGCCAGCAGCTTGGGGACACTCAGCTCCTACGAGCAGTACTTC. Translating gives CASSLGTLSSYEQYF.

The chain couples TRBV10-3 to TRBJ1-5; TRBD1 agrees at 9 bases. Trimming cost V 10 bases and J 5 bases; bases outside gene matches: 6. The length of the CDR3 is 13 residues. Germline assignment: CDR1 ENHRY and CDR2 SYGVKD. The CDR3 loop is CATRGQGDQPQHF. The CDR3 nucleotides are TGTGCCACGCGGGGACAGGGAGATCAGCCCCAGCATTTT.

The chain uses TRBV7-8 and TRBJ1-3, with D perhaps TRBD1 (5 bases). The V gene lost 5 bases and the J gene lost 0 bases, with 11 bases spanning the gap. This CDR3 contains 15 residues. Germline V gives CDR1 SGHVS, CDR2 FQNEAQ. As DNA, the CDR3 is TGTGCCAGCAGCCAAGGACATTACTCTGGAAACACCATATATTTT. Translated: CASSQGHYSGNTIYF.

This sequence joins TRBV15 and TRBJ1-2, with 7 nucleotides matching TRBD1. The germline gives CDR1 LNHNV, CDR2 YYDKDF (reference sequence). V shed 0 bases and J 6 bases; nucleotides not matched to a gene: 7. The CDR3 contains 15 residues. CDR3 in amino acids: CATSRDPRDSNGYTF. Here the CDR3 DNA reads TGTGCCACCAGCAGAGACCCTCGGGACAGCAATGGCTACACCTTC.

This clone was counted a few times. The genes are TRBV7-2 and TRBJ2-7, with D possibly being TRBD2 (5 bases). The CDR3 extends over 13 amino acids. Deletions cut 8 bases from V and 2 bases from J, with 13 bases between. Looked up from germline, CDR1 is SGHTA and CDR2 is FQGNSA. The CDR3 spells CASSTSTPYEQYF. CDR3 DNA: TGTGCCAGCTCAACTAGTACCCCCTACGAGCAGTACTTC.

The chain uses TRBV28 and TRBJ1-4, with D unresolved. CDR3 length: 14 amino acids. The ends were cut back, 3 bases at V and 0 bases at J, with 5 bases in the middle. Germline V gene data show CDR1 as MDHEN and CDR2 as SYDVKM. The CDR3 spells CASSFETTNEKLFF. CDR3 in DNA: TGTGCCAGCAGTTTCGAGACAACTAATGAAAAACTGTTTTTT.

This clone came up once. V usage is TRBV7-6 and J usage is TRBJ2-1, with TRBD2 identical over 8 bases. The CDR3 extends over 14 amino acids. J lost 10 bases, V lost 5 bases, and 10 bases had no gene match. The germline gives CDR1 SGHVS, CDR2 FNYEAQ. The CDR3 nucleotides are TGTGCCAGCAGCCTCCCGGGAGGGCCTCGGGAGCAGTTCTTC. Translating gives CASSLPGGPREQFF.

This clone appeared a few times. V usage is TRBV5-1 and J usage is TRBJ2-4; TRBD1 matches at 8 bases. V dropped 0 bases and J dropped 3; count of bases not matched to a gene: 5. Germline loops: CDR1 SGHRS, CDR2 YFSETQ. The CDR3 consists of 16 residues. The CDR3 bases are TGCGCCAGCAGCTTGGGGACAGGGTTGGACAAAAACATTCAGTACTTC. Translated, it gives CASSLGTGLDKNIQYF. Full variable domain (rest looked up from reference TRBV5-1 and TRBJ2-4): KAGVTQTPRYLIKTRGQQVTLSCSPISGHRSVSWYQQTPGQGLQFLFEYFSETQRNKGNFPGRFSGRQFSNSRSEMNVSTLELGDSALYLCASSLGTGLDKNIQYFGAGTRLSVL.

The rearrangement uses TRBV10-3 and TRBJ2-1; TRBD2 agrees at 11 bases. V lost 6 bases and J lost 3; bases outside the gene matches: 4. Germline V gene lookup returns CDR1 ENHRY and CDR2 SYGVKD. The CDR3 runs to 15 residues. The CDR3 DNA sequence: TGTGCCATCAGACGGACTAGCGGGTACTACAATGAGCAGTTCTTC. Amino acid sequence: CAIRRTSGYYNEQFF.

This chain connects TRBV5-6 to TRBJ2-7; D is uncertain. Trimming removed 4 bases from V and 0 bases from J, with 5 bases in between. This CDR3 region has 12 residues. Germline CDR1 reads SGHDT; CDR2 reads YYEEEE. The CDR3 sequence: CASSGNSYEQYF. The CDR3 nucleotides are TGTGCCAGCAGCGGCAACTCCTACGAGCAGTACTTC.

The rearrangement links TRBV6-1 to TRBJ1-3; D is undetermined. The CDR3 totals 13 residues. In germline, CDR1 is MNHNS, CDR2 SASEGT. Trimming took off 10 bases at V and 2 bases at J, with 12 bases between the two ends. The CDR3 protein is CATSVRTGNTIYF. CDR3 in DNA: TGTGCCACTTCGGTGCGGACTGGAAACACCATATATTTT.

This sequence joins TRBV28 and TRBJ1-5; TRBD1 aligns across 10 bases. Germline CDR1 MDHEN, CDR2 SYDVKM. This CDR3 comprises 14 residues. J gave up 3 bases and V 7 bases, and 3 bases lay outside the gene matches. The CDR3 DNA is TGTGCCAGCACCCGACAGGGGGCCAATCAGCCCCAGCATTTT. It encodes CASTRQGANQPQHF.

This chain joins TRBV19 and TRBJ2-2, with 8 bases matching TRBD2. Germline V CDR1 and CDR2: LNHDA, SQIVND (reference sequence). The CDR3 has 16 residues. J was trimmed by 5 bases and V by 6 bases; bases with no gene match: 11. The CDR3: CASRAPGLGGTGELFF. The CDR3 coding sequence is TGTGCCAGTAGAGCCCCGGGACTAGGGGGAACCGGGGAGCTGTTTTTT.

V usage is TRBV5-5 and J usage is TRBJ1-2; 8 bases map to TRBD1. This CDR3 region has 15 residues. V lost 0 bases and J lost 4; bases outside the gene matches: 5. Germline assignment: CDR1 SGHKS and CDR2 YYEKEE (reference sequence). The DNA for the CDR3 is TGTGCCAGCAGCTTGGGACAGGGGCTAACCTATGGCTACACCTTC. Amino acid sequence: CASSLGQGLTYGYTF.

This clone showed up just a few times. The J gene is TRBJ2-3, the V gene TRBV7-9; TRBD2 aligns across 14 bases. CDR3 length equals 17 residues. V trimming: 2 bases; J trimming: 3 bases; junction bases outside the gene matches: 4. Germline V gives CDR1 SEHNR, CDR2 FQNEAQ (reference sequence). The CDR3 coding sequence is TGTGCCAGCAGCTTACCTCGGACTAGCGGGAGGACAGATACGCAGTATTTT. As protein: CASSLPRTSGRTDTQYF.

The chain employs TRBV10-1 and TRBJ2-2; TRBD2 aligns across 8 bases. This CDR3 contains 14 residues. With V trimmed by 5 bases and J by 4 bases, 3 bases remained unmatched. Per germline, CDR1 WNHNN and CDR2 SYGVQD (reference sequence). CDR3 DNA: TGCGCCAGCAGTCGAGCGGGGGTCACCGGGGAGCTGTTTTTT. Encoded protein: CASSRAGVTGELFF.

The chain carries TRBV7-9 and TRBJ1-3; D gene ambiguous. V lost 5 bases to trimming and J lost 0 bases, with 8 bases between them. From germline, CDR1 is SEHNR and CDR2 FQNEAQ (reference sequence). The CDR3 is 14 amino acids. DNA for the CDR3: TGTGCCAGCAGCACACTACGCTCTGGAAACACCATATATTTT. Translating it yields CASSTLRSGNTIYF. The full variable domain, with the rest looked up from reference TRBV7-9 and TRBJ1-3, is DTGVSQNPRHKITKRGQNVTFRCDPISEHNRLYWYRQTLGQGPEFLTYFQNEAQLEKSRLLSDRFSAERPKGSFSTLEIQRTEQGDSAMYLCASSTLRSGNTIYFGEGSWLTVV.